This T cell receptor beta chain is drawn from a study of cytomegalovirus exposure and HLA in healthy donors. Germline V gene data show CDR1 as SNHLY and CDR2 as FYNNEI. This CDR3 spans 15 amino acids. After removal of 5 bases from V and 3 bases from J, the junction contained 6 bases not matched to a gene. Donors consisted of healthy bone marrow donors. The study's findings and limits: Earlier analysis looked at TCR beta V segments, and most were productive about 90% or about 30% of the time.

PCR employed 60 Vbeta and 13 Jbeta primers. Clones were read by immunoSEQ multiplex PCR, and TCRdb kept only the in-frame ones, dropping some. This sample has fewer than 200,000 clones, with roughly 71% found just once. In the case of this clone: Its antigen is not identified.

The clonotype originates from a male donor in good health and CMV-seropositive. This chain connects TRBV2 to TRBJ2-2; 7 positions agree with TRBD1. Sequenced input: PBMCs. The CDR3 nucleotides are TGTGCCAGCAGTATTAACAGGGGCGACACCGGGGAGCTGTTTTTT. Its translation is CASSINRGDTGELFF.